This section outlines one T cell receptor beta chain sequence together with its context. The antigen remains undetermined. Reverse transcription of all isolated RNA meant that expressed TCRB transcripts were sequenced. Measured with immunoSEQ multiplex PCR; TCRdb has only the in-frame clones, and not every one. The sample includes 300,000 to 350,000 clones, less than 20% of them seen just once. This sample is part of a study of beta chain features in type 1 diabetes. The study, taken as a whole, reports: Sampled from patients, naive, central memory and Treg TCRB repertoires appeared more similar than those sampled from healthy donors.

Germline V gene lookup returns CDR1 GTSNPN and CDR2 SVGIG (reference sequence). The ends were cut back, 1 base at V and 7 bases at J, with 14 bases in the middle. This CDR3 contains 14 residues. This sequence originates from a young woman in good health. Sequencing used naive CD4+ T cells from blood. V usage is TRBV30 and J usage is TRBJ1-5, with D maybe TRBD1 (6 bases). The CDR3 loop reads CAWSDVTGKQPQHF. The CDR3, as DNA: TGTGCCTGGAGTGATGTTACAGGGAAGCAGCCCCAGCATTTT.